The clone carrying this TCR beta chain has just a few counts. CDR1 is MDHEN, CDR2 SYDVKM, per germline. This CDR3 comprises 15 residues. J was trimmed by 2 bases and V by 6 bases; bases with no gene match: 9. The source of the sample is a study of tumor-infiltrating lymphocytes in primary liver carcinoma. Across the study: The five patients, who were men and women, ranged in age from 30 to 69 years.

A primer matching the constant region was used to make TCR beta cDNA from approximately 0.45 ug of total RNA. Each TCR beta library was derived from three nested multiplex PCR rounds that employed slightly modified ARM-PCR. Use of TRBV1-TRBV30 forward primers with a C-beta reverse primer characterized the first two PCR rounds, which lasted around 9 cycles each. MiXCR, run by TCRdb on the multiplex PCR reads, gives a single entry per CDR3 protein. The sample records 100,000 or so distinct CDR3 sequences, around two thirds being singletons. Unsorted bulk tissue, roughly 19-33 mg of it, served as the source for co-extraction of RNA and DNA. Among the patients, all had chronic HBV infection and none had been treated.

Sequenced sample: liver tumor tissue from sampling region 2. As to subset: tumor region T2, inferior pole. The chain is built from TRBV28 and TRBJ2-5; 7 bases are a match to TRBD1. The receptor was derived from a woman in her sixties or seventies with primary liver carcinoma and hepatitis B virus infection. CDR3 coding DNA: TGTGCCAGCAGCCCACTAGGGACAGATCAAGAGACCCAGTACTTC. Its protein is CASSPLGTDQETQYF.